This TCR beta chain came from a study of blood T cell repertoires in COVID-19. Study background: COVID-19 samples, acute and convalescent, were from the United States, Italy and Spain.

Deletions cut 3 bases from V and 0 bases from J, with 14 bases between. This CDR3 comprises 15 residues. CDR1 is GTSNPN, CDR2 SVGIG, per germline (reference sequence). Here immunoSEQ multiplex PCR was the method, and the copy in TCRdb shows in-frame clones only, minus some. This sample has about 260,000 clones, with about 90% found just once. This clonotype was sampled from a woman aged 45-60 years who had recovered from COVID-19. This chain uses TRBV30 with TRBJ1-1; D ambiguous. The sample comprised peripheral blood. The CDR3 region has the DNA TGTGCCTGGAGAGAACTCCCACCTATGAACACTGAAGCTTTCTTT. Its translation: CAWRELPPMNTEAFF.